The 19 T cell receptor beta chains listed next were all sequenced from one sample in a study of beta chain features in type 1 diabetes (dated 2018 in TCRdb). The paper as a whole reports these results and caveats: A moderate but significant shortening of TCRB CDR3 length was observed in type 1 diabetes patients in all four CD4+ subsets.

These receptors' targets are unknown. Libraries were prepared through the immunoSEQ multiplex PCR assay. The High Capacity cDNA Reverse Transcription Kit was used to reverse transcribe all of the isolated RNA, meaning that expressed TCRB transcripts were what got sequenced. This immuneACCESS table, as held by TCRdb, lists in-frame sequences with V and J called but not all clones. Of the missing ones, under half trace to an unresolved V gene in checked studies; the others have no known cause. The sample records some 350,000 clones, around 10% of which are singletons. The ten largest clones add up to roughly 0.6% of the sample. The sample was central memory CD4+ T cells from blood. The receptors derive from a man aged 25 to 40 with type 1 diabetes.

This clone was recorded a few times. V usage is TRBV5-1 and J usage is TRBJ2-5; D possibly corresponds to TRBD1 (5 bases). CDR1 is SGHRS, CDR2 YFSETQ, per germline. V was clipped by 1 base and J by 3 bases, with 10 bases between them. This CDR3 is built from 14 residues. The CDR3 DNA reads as TGCGCCAGCAGCTTGTCCAGGGTTGAAGAGACCCAGTACTTC. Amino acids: CASSLSRVEETQYF.

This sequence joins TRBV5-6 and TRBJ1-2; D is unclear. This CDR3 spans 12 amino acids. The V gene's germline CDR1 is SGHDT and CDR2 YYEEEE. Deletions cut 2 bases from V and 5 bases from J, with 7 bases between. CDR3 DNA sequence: TGTGCCAGCAGCTTCAGACCGTATGGCTACACCTTC. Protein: CASSFRPYGYTF. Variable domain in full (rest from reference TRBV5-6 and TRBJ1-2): DAGVTQSPTHLIKTRGQQVTLRCSPKSGHDTVSWYQQALGQGPQFIFQYYEEEERQRGNFPDRFSGHQFPNYSSELNVNALLLGDSALYLCASSFRPYGYTFGSGTRLTVV.

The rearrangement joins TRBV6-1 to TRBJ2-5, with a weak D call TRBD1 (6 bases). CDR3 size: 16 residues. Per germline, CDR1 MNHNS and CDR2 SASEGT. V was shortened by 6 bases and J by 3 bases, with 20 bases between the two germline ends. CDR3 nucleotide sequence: TGTGCCAGCAGAGAAAGGGCCGGGACAAATAAAGAGACCCAGTACTTC. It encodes CASRERAGTNKETQYF.

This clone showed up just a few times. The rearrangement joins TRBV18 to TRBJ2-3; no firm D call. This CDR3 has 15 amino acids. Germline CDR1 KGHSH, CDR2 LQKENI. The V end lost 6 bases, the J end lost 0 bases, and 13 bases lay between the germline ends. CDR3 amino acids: CASSTMSSSTDTQYF. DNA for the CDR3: TGTGCCAGCTCCACCATGTCCAGTAGCACAGATACGCAGTATTTT.

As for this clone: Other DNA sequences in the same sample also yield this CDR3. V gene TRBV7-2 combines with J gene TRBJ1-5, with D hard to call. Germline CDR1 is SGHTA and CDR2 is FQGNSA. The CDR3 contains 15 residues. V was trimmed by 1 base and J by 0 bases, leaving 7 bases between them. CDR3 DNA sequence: TGTGCCAGCAGCTTAGACGGAAATAGCAATCAGCCCCAGCATTTT. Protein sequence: CASSLDGNSNQPQHF.

CDR3 DNA: TGTGCCAGCAGCTTCATCGAGGGGGCTCGCACTGAAGCTTTCTTT. This codes for CASSFIEGARTEAFF. V usage is TRBV5-4 and J usage is TRBJ1-1, with TRBD1 matching 7 bases. CDR1 is SGHNT and CDR2 is YYREEE in the germline V gene (reference sequence). The CDR3 runs to 15 residues. V trimming: 2 bases; J trimming: 4 bases; junction bases outside the gene matches: 8.

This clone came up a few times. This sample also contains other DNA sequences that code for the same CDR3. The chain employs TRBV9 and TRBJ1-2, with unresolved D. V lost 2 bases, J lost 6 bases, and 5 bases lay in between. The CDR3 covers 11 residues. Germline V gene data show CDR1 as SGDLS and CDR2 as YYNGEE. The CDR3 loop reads CASSVGDGYTF. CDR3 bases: TGTGCCAGCAGCGTCGGGGATGGCTACACCTTC.

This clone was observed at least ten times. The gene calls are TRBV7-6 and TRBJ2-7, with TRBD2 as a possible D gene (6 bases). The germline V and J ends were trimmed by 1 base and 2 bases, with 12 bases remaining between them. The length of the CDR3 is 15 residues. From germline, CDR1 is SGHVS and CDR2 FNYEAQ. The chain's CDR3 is CASSLEEGFTYEQYF. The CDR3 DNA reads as TGTGCCAGCAGCTTAGAGGAGGGATTCACCTACGAGCAGTACTTC.

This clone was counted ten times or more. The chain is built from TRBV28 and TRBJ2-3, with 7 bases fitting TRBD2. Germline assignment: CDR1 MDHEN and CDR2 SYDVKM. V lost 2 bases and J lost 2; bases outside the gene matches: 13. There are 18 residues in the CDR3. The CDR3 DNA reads TGTGCCAGCAGTTTACCTAGCGGACCGAGACTCTACACAGATACGCAGTATTTT. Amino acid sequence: CASSLPSGPRLYTDTQYF.

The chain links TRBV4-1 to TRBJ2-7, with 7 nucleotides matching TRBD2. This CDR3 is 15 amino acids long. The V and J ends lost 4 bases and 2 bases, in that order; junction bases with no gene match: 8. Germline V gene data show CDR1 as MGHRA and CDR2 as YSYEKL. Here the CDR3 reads CASSLLGRETYEQYF. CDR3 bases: TGCGCCAGCAGCCTCCTGGGGCGGGAGACCTACGAGCAGTACTTC.

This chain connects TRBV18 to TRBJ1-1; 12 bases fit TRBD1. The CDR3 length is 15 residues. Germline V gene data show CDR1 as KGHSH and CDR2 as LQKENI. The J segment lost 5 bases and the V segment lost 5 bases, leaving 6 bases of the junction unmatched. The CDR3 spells CASSSGQGAGTEAFF. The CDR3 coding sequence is TGTGCCAGCTCATCGGGACAGGGGGCAGGAACTGAAGCTTTCTTT.

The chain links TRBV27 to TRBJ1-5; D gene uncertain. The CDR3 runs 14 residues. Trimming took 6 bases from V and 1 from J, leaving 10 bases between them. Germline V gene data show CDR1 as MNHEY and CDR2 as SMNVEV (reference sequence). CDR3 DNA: TGTGCCAGCAGGTTCCCAGCCAGCAATCAGCCCCAGCATTTT. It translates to CASRFPASNQPQHF.

The CDR3 bases are TGTGCCAGCAGCGTAGTAGCCGGGGGAGACACTGAAGCTTTCTTT. It is translated as CASSVVAGGDTEAFF. The chain carries TRBV9 and TRBJ1-1; TRBD1 might be the D (5 bases). V was clipped by 0 bases and J by 3 bases, with 12 bases between them. Germline V gene sequence: CDR1 SGDLS, CDR2 YYNGEE. This CDR3 region has 15 residues.

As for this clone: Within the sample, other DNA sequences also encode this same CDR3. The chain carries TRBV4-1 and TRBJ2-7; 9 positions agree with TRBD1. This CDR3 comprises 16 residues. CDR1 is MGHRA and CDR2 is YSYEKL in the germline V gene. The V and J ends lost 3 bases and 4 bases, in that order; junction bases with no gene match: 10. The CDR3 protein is CASSHPGQGGSYEQYF. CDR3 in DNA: TGCGCCAGCAGCCACCCGGGACAGGGTGGTTCGTACGAGCAGTACTTC.

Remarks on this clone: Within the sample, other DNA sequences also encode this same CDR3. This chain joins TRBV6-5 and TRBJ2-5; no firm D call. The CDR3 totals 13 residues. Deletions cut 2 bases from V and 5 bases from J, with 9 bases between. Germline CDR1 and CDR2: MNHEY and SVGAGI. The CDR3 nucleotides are TGTGCCAGCAGTTACCGAGAGGATGAGACCCAGTACTTC. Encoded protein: CASSYREDETQYF.

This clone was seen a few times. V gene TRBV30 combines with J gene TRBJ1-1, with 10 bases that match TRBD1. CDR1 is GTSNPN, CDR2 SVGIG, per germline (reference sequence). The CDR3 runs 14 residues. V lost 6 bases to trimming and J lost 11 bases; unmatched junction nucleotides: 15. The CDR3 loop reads CACPSGGQGLHAFF. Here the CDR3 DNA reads TGTGCCTGTCCCTCCGGGGGACAGGGGTTGCATGCTTTCTTT.

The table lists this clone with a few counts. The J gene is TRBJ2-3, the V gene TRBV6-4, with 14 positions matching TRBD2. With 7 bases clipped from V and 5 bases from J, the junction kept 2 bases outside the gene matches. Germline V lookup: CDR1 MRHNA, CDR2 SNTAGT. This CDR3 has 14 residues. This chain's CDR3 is CASIGTSGRDTQYF. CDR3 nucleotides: TGTGCCAGCATCGGGACTAGCGGGAGAGATACGCAGTATTTT.

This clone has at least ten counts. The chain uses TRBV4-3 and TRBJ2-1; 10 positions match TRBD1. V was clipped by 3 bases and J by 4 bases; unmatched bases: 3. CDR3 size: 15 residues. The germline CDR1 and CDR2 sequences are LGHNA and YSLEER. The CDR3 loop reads CASSHGDRGYNEQFF. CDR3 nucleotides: TGCGCCAGCAGCCATGGGGACAGGGGTTACAATGAGCAGTTCTTC.

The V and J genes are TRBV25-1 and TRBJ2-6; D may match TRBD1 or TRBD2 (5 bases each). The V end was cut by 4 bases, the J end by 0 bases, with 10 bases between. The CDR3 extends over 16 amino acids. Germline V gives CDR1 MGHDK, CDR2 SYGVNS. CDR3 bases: TGTGCCAGCAGTGTGGGACGGGGCTCTGGGGCCAACGTCCTGACTTTC. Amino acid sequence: CASSVGRGSGANVLTF.